The clone carrying this TCR beta chain was counted only a few times. Its antigen is unknown. RNA transcripts gave rise to amplified TCR beta CDR3 regions. First-round RT-PCR targeting the TCR CDR3 was performed with the HTBI primer set. TCRdb re-derived calls from the multiplex PCR reads in MiXCR, one entry per CDR3 protein. The repertoire holds hundreds of thousands of distinct CDR3 sequences, 15% to 20% seen once, with approximately 15% in the top ten. Losses at the gene ends were 6 bases for V and 8 bases for J; bases not matched to a gene: 10. The CDR3 has 16 residues. Germline V lookup: CDR1 MNHNS, CDR2 SASEGT. Newly diagnosed hyperthyroidism, duration under 2 months, in patients aged 18 to 65. Blood was obtained at the first hyperthyroidism diagnosis, which preceded any ophthalmopathy symptoms. The data stem from a study of T cells in Graves' hyperthyroidism and ophthalmopathy. Study-wide results and limits: The model identified upcoming ophthalmopathy a median approximately six months ahead of onset.

This TCR derives from a woman aged 45 to 65 with Graves' hyperthyroidism that later progressed to Graves' ophthalmopathy. The genes are TRBV6-1 and TRBJ1-6, with 10 bases that match TRBD1. The sequencing input was blood. The CDR3 loop is CASRSTGGGRYSPLHF. The CDR3 DNA reads TGTGCCAGCAGATCGACAGGGGGCGGTCGTTATTCACCCCTCCACTTT.